These 31 T cell receptor beta chains came from one sample sequenced in a study of blood T cell repertoires in COVID-19. This table comes from immunoSEQ multiplex PCR, and its TCRdb copy is limited to in-frame clones, with some not included. Counted here are 130,000 to 150,000 clones, more than 75% occurring once; the ten biggest clones make up 4.5% to 6%. The sequenced sample consisted of peripheral blood. The source of these receptors is a woman in her fifties or sixties with acute or convalescent COVID-19.

The genes are TRBV27 and TRBJ1-2; 9 nucleotides agree with TRBD1. The germline V gene encodes CDR1 MNHEY and CDR2 SMNVEV (reference sequence). V lost 6 bases, J lost 6 bases, and 5 bases stayed unmatched. The CDR3 runs 13 residues. The CDR3 loop is CASRLTGGHGYTF. CDR3 sequence (DNA): TGTGCCAGCAGATTAACAGGGGGCCATGGCTACACCTTC.

This clone has a single count. The V gene is TRBV11-3, the J gene TRBJ2-1, with 12 bases lining up with TRBD1. The CDR3 consists of 15 residues. Germline V gene sequence: CDR1 SGHNT, CDR2 YENEEA. Trimming took 2 bases from V and 10 from J; bases not matched to a gene: 6. CDR3 sequence reads: CASSLMGQGAREQFF. The DNA for the CDR3 is TGTGCCAGCAGCTTAATGGGACAGGGGGCGCGGGAGCAGTTCTTC.

This chain joins TRBV18 and TRBJ1-3, with D hard to call. CDR3 length: 14 residues. The germline gives CDR1 KGHSH, CDR2 LQKENI. V dropped 3 bases and J dropped 0 bases, with 6 bases sitting between them. In DNA form, the CDR3 reads TGTGCCAGCTCACCCGGGAACTCTGGAAACACCATATATTTT. Translated: CASSPGNSGNTIYF.

This chain connects TRBV19 to TRBJ1-6, with TRBD1 identical over 9 bases. The CDR3 totals 15 residues. V gave up 8 bases and J gave up 7 bases; unmatched junction bases: 9. Germline V CDR1 and CDR2: LNHDA, SQIVND (reference sequence). The CDR3 spells CASERTGTGNSPLHF. The CDR3 DNA reads TGTGCCAGTGAGAGGACCGGGACAGGGAATTCACCCCTCCACTTT.

The chain combines TRBV7-7 with TRBJ2-2; 7 nucleotides line up with TRBD1. Germline assignment: CDR1 SSHAT and CDR2 FNYEAQ (reference sequence). The CDR3 is made up of 16 amino acids. V gave up 5 bases and J gave up 2 bases; unmatched junction bases: 8. This chain's CDR3 is CASSPSRQGNTGELFF. In nucleotides, the CDR3 is TGTGCCAGCAGCCCATCTAGACAGGGAAACACCGGGGAGCTGTTTTTT.

V and J are TRBV2 and TRBJ1-2, with TRBD1 as a possible D gene (6 bases). The CDR3 covers 14 residues. Trimming took off 1 base at V and 1 base at J, with 7 bases between the two ends. Germline CDR1 is SNHLY and CDR2 is FYNNEI. DNA of the CDR3: TGTGCCAGCAGTGAAGGCAGGGGTAACTATGGCTACACCTTC. It yields the protein CASSEGRGNYGYTF.

This sequence joins TRBV7-6 and TRBJ2-5, with 9 positions matching TRBD2. The CDR3 length is 15 residues. The germline V gene encodes CDR1 SGHVS and CDR2 FNYEAQ. With 2 bases clipped from V and 5 bases from J, the junction kept 6 bases outside the gene matches. The CDR3 coding sequence is TGTGCCAGCAGCTTACTTCTTGGACTAGCGGAGACCCAGTACTTC. Translation: CASSLLLGLAETQYF.

The chain couples TRBV5-4 to TRBJ1-3, with a weak D call TRBD1 (6 bases). Trimming cost V 9 bases and J 0 bases, with 13 bases left between them. This CDR3 has 14 residues. Germline V gives CDR1 SGHNT, CDR2 YYREEE (reference sequence). CDR3 bases: TGTGCCACCGGGAAGGGGGACTCTGGAAACACCATATATTTT. Translation gives CATGKGDSGNTIYF.

The V and J genes are TRBV19 and TRBJ1-5; D is perhaps TRBD1 (6 bases). The V end lost 6 bases, the J end lost 11 bases, and 17 bases lay between the germline ends. Germline V gene lookup returns CDR1 LNHDA and CDR2 SQIVND (reference sequence). The CDR3 consists of 13 residues. This CDR3 reads CASSREGQGSQHF. CDR3 bases: TGTGCCAGTAGCAGAGAGGGACAAGGTTCCCAGCATTTT.

This sequence joins TRBV4-2 and TRBJ1-5; no clear D. The germline gives CDR1 LGHNA, CDR2 YNFKEQ. This CDR3 is 16 amino acids long. V was clipped by 0 bases and J by 3 bases, with 12 bases between them. This chain's CDR3 is CASSQDSLYLNQPQHF. In DNA, the CDR3 is TGTGCCAGCAGCCAAGATTCACTTTACCTCAATCAGCCCCAGCATTTT.

There are a few counts of this clone. Other DNA sequences in this specimen translate into the identical CDR3. The CDR3 loop reads CASSSQYEQYF. CDR3 in DNA: TGTGCCAGCAGTTCCCAATACGAGCAGTACTTC. The rearrangement links TRBV12-3 or TRBV12-4 to TRBJ2-7; D call uncertain. The CDR3 is 11 amino acids. V lost 4 bases and J 4 bases, leaving 5 bases between the germline ends.

The chain is built from TRBV18 and TRBJ1-1, with D unresolved. CDR3 length: 14 residues. V lost 6 bases and J lost 1, with 12 bases in between. Germline CDR1 and CDR2: KGHSH and LQKENI. The CDR3 reads CASSPVTRNTEAFF. The CDR3 DNA reads TGTGCCAGCTCCCCGGTGACTCGGAACACTGAAGCTTTCTTT.

V gene TRBV2 combines with J gene TRBJ2-1; 9 nucleotides agree with TRBD2. Germline trimming cut 11 bases from V and 4 bases from J; bases unmatched to any gene: 6. In germline, CDR1 is SNHLY, CDR2 FYNNEI. There are 13 residues in the CDR3. In nucleotides, the CDR3 is TGTGCCGGCTCTAGCGGGGAGTACAATGAGCAGTTCTTC. Protein: CAGSSGEYNEQFF. The full variable domain, rest sourced from reference TRBV2 and TRBJ2-1, is EPEVTQTPSHQVTQMGQEVILRCVPISNHLYFYWYRQILGQKVEFLVSFYNNEISEKSEIFDDQFSVERPDGSNFTLKIRSTKLEDSAMYFCAGSSGEYNEQFFGPGTRLTVL.

CDR3 loop: CASSPRTETTGELFF. The CDR3 nucleotides read TGTGCCAGCAGTCCCCGGACAGAAACTACCGGGGAGCTGTTTTTT. V and J are TRBV6-5 and TRBJ2-2; maybe TRBD1 (6 bases). Trimming cost V 5 bases and J 5 bases, with 15 bases left between them. From germline, CDR1 is MNHEY and CDR2 SVGAGI. This CDR3 comprises 15 residues.

The chain links TRBV6-5 to TRBJ2-1; 9 positions match TRBD1. V shed 5 bases, J shed 6 bases, and the junction held 8 bases outside the gene matches. The CDR3 is 15 residues long. Per the germline V gene, CDR1 is MNHEY and CDR2 is SVGAGI. The CDR3 nucleotides read TGTGCCAGCAGTCAGACAGGGGGGGCCTTCAATGAGCAGTTCTTC. Translation: CASSQTGGAFNEQFF.

The chain carries TRBV7-8 and TRBJ2-1; 7 positions match TRBD1. The CDR3 is 12 residues long. After removal of 4 bases from V and 7 bases from J, the junction contained 1 base not matched to a gene. CDR1 and CDR2 from the germline V gene are SGHVS and FQNEAQ. CDR3 in DNA: TGTGCCAGCAGCTCCAGGGGGAATGAGCAGTTCTTC. It is translated as CASSSRGNEQFF.

The chain joins TRBV5-1 to TRBJ1-6; tentative D call: TRBD1 (5 bases). This CDR3 has 14 amino acids. Germline V gives CDR1 SGHRS, CDR2 YFSETQ. The ends were cut back, 4 bases at V and 10 bases at J, with 15 bases in the middle. CDR3 amino acids: CASSPGLVGSPLHF. The CDR3 DNA reads as TGCGCCAGCAGCCCGGGACTGGTGGGATCACCCCTCCACTTT.

The chain couples TRBV11-2 to TRBJ2-1; 9 nucleotides line up with TRBD2. Germline V gene lookup returns CDR1 SGHAT and CDR2 FQNNGV. The J segment lost 8 bases and the V segment lost 1 base, leaving 12 bases of the junction unmatched. This CDR3 has 17 residues. The CDR3 region has the DNA TGTGCCAGCAGCTTAGGCGCGGGGGGGTCCTTTGAGGATGAGCAGTTCTTC. The encoded protein is CASSLGAGGSFEDEQFF.

V and J are TRBV19 and TRBJ2-7; 9 bases match TRBD1. J lost 6 bases, V lost 4 bases, and 7 bases had no gene match. This CDR3 has 14 residues. CDR1 and CDR2 (germline): LNHDA, SQIVND (reference sequence). CDR3 protein: CASSTTGTGFEQYF. The CDR3 DNA sequence: TGTGCCAGTAGTACAACCGGGACAGGGTTCGAGCAGTACTTC.

This clone has more than one count but fewer than ten. The chain recombines TRBV19 with TRBJ1-3; D gene unclear. V was shortened by 4 bases and J by 1 base, with 14 bases between the two germline ends. The CDR3 runs to 16 residues. Per germline, CDR1 LNHDA and CDR2 SQIVND (reference sequence). DNA for the CDR3: TGTGCCAGTAGTAAGGAGGCCTCCTATTCTGGAAACACCATATATTTT. The encoded protein is CASSKEASYSGNTIYF.

The rearrangement links TRBV5-4 to TRBJ1-4, with a possible D match to TRBD1 (6 bases). The CDR3 extends over 14 amino acids. The germline CDR1 and CDR2 sequences are SGHNT and YYREEE (reference sequence). V was pared by 2 bases and J by 8 bases, with 13 bases between. The chain's CDR3 is CASSLGRGTEKLFF. The CDR3 bases are TGTGCCAGCAGCTTAGGCCGTGGGACAGAAAAACTGTTTTTT.

The table lists this clone with a count of one. The gene calls are TRBV29-1 and TRBJ1-4; TRBD1 aligns across 7 bases. The CDR3 loop spans 18 amino acids. Losses at the gene ends were 2 bases for V and 0 bases for J; bases not matched to a gene: 12. Germline CDR1 reads SQVTM; CDR2 reads ANQGSEA. The CDR3: CSVETRQGVGSTNEKLFF. In DNA form, the CDR3 reads TGCAGCGTTGAAACACGTCAGGGGGTAGGGTCAACTAATGAAAAACTGTTTTTT.

This chain joins TRBV7-3 and TRBJ2-2, with D unresolved. The CDR3 extends over 15 amino acids. CDR1 is SGHTA and CDR2 is FQGTGA in the germline V gene. The V and J ends lost 2 bases and 2 bases respectively, with 9 bases between them. The CDR3 DNA reads TGTGCCAGCAGCTTACAAGCGCTTAACACCGGGGAGCTGTTTTTT. Translated, it gives CASSLQALNTGELFF.

This chain links TRBV28 with TRBJ2-3, with 11 positions matching TRBD1. There are 16 residues in the CDR3. Germline V gives CDR1 MDHEN, CDR2 SYDVKM. The V segment lost 6 bases and the J segment 2 bases; nucleotides outside the gene matches: 7. The CDR3 DNA sequence: TGTGCCAGCAGCCCGGGGGACAGGGGGTTCACAGATACGCAGTATTTT. This translates into CASSPGDRGFTDTQYF.

The chain uses TRBV7-2 and TRBJ1-3; 8 positions agree with TRBD1. V was pared by 1 base and J by 7 bases, with 12 bases of the junction left unmatched. CDR3 length: 17 amino acids. Germline assignment: CDR1 SGHTA and CDR2 FQGNSA. The CDR3 protein is CASSLGAQGAGWNTIYF. The CDR3 DNA follows: TGTGCCAGCAGCTTAGGGGCCCAGGGGGCAGGCTGGAACACCATATATTTT.

A remark on this clone: In the same sample, other DNA sequences code for this CDR3. V usage is TRBV3-1 (or the pseudogene TRBV3-2) and J usage is TRBJ2-1, with 10 bases identical to TRBD2. The CDR3 sequence is 15 residues long. CDR1 is LGHDT, CDR2 YNNKEL, per germline (reference sequence). J lost 3 bases, V lost 4 bases, and 3 bases had no gene match. CDR3 sequence: CASSPTSGVYNEQFF. CDR3 nucleotides: TGTGCCAGCAGCCCCACTAGCGGGGTCTACAATGAGCAGTTCTTC.

V is TRBV9 and J is TRBJ2-2; 7 nucleotides match TRBD2. This CDR3 comprises 15 residues. V dropped 0 bases and J dropped 3; count of bases not matched to a gene: 2. The V gene's germline CDR1 is SGDLS and CDR2 YYNGEE. CDR3 sequence: CASSVAGGYTGELFF. Written as DNA, the CDR3 is TGTGCCAGCAGCGTAGCGGGGGGATACACCGGGGAGCTGTTTTTT.

The table lists this clone with a count of one. The chain recombines TRBV9 with TRBJ2-3; 10 bases agree with TRBD2. Germline values: CDR1 SGDLS, CDR2 YYNGEE. CDR3 size: 17 residues. V was clipped by 0 bases and J by 4 bases; unmatched bases: 8. This CDR3 reads CASSVDPAGGPADTQYF. The CDR3 DNA follows: TGTGCCAGCAGCGTAGATCCAGCGGGGGGGCCCGCAGATACGCAGTATTTT.

The J gene is TRBJ2-1, the V gene TRBV9; 12 nucleotides align to TRBD2. Trimming at V came to 4 bases and at J to 4 bases, leaving 3 bases not matched to a gene. The CDR3 consists of 15 residues. Germline CDR1 is SGDLS and CDR2 is YYNGEE. The CDR3 sequence is CASSPLAGGYNEQFF. The CDR3 nucleotides read TGTGCCAGCAGCCCCCTAGCGGGGGGGTACAATGAGCAGTTCTTC.

The CDR3 DNA follows: TGTGCCAGCAGCTCCCGACTGACAGGGGAGTCGAACACTGAAGCTTTCTTT. This encodes CASSSRLTGESNTEAFF. The chain carries TRBV7-9 and TRBJ1-1; 8 bases agree with TRBD1. The V gene's germline CDR1 is SEHNR and CDR2 FQNEAQ (reference sequence). This CDR3 region has 17 residues. J gave up 1 base and V 4 bases, and 11 bases lay outside the gene matches.

This chain joins TRBV30 and TRBJ2-7; D remains unclear. Germline V lookup: CDR1 GTSNPN, CDR2 SVGIG (reference sequence). V lost 0 bases and J 5 bases, leaving 17 bases between the germline ends. CDR3 length equals 15 residues. The chain's CDR3 is CAWSVRYDGEDEQYF. The CDR3 DNA reads TGTGCCTGGAGTGTACGTTACGATGGCGAGGACGAGCAGTACTTC.